This T cell receptor beta chain was documented in a study of Graves' ophthalmopathy and Graves' hyperthyroidism (dated by TCRdb to the late 2010s). Describing the broader study: Peripheral blood samples were taken at the time of initial diagnosis, before any treatment was given. An independent validation cohort was composed of some 18 hyperthyroidism patients and more than 15 patients who later progressed from hyperthyroidism to ophthalmopathy. Following sampling, methimazole starting at 30 mg daily was administered to hyperthyroidism patients, and high-dose intravenous methylprednisolone was administered to ophthalmopathy patients. TCR beta repertoire signatures were used to distinguish Graves' ophthalmopathy from Graves' hyperthyroidism and to predict progression to ophthalmopathy. In a handful of hyperthyroidism patients, the T-cell repertoires found in thyroid tissue were compared with those found in blood. The 95 to 100 discovery patients were randomly split 7:3 into training and test sets. In total, 120 to 150 blood samples were TCR-sequenced: fewer than 50 ophthalmopathy, roughly 80 hyperthyroidism and some 17 hyperthyroidism-to-ophthalmopathy patients. A discovery set of 95 to 100 patients (43 ophthalmopathy, 60 or so stable hyperthyroidism) was enrolled to explore V-J signatures distinguishing ophthalmopathy from hyperthyroidism.

TCR beta CDR3 regions were amplified from RNA transcripts for repertoire sequencing. The first round was an RT-PCR using HTBI primers with the Qiagen OneStep RT-PCR kit, and this first round was followed by a second-round multiplex PCR, then size selection and purification. The libraries underwent paired-end sequencing with 100 bp reads on an Illumina HiSeq2000. As for the original processing: SOAPnuke was used for read processing, and reads with adapters, uncalled bases, a mean Phred below 15, or no exact constant-primer or identifier match were discarded. High-quality paired reads were merged with COPE v1.2.5. Each unique nucleotide sequence was treated as a clonotype, and MiTCR v1.1 was used to align the clonotypes to the IMGT TRB V, D and J references. Only V-J combinations with frequency above 0.0001 were analysed, covering approximately 99% of repertoires. For each V-J combination, a TCR clonal expansion and chaos score was defined as the ratio of F50 clonal expansion to chaos observed in the TCRdist matrix. Welch's t-statistics and random forest were used to narrow the features down to over ten V-J combinations, which were then fed into a naive Bayes classifier. The similarity between thyroid and blood repertoires was quantified using the Morisita-Horn index. The raw public reads went through TCRdb reprocessing: fastp at Q25, MiXCR clone calling, in-frame beta chains kept. Rows with a matching CDR3 protein are joined into one entry that keeps the most common DNA and genes. The authors' filters were not applied to this entry. In all, the sample holds 350,000 to 450,000 distinct CDR3 sequences, and roughly 18% of those were seen once. The ten largest clonotypes hold roughly 1.5% of the sample.

This clonotype was picked up many times. What antigen it recognizes has not been identified. There are no base qualities to consult, and no much larger clone falls within one base. There are 13 amino acids in the CDR3, from cysteine to phenylalanine inclusive. The DNA shown is the 39-base CDR3, in frame from base 1. CDR1 and CDR2, looked up from the germline V gene, are SGHTA and FQGNSA. At the junction V is shortened by 3 bases and J by 5 bases; bases outside the gene matches: 2. What the authors observed across the whole study: The 13-signature model separated ophthalmopathy from stable hyperthyroidism with 85% to 90% sensitivity and less than 83% specificity in cross-validation, and 80%/75% in the test set. In validation, the model predicted ophthalmopathy progression with nearly 71% sensitivity and 72.22% specificity; approximately 12 predicted patients were CT-confirmed with GO in a median of 6.5 months. Most expanded thyroid clonotypes with a frequency above 0.001 also appeared in blood, which suggests that blood repertoires may reflect the immune response in the thyroid. Sample size was not statistically predetermined, and group allocation was not concealed from the investigators.

Ophthalmopathy patients had moderately to severely active disease, Clinical Activity Score of at least 3, NOSPECS grade of at least 4, and disease duration under 3 months. Anyone with other autoimmune diseases, uncontrolled infections, pregnancy or lactation was excluded from the study. Diagnosis relied on clinical symptoms, serum thyroxine, TRAb, thyroid ultrasound and orbital computed tomography. Using Ficoll-Paque density gradient centrifugation, PBMCs were isolated from about 10 ml of fresh peripheral blood. Trizol reagent was used to extract the total RNA, and its quality was then checked on an Agilent 2100 Bioanalyzer.

The receptor chain draws on TRBV7-2 and TRBJ2-7, and TRBD2 aligns with 9 junction nucleotides. Sequencing was carried out using peripheral blood. This receptor was obtained from a woman in her late teens or twenties with Graves' ophthalmopathy. Donor details come from another sample of the same person, matched by shared clones. The CDR3 has the sequence CASSLVAGDEQYF. The sequenced DNA is TGTGCCAGCAGCTTGGTAGCGGGAGACGAGCAGTACTTC.